A single sample gave rise to the 3 T cell receptor beta chains below, sequenced in a study of patients with pleural tuberculosis (dated by TCRdb to 2013 to 2016). Sequencing instrument: Illumina Genome Analyzer IIx. TCRdb took the public reads, trimmed them with fastp at Q25, ran MiXCR for clone calling and kept in-frame beta chains. Merged by CDR3 protein, the rows form single entries marked with the most common genes and DNA. The sample table lists under 65,000 distinct CDR3 sequences, 6% to 8% of them with a count of one. 15% to 20% of the sample lies in the top ten. All receptors derive from a human donor with pleural tuberculosis.

This clonotype was counted many times. The rearrangement uses TRBV18 and TRBJ2-3, with D possibly TRBD2 on 5 matching bases. The CDR3 runs 14 residues. The V gene lost 6 bases and the J gene lost 2 bases, with 12 bases spanning the gap. In germline, CDR1 is KGHSH, CDR2 LQKENI. The CDR3 DNA reads as TGTGCCAGCTCGGAGGCCGGGTACACAGATACGCAGTATTTT. Amino acids: CASSEAGYTDTQYF.

This clonotype appeared a few times. The germline gene is not matched at one end of the junction; a read error may be the cause. V gene TRBV28 combines with J gene TRBJ2-1, with 15 nucleotides matching TRBD2. The germline gives CDR1 MDHEN, CDR2 SYDVKM. The CDR3 is 14 amino acids. CDR3 protein: CASRIGLAGGPTLF. The CDR3 region has the DNA TGTGCCAGCAGGATTGGACTAGCGGGAGGGCCCACCCTCTTC. Full variable domain (remainder filled in from reference TRBV28 and TRBJ2-1): DVKVTQSSRYLVKRTGEKVFLECVQDMDHENMFWYRQDPGLGLRLIYFSYDVKMKEKGDIPEGYSVSREKKERFSLILESASTNQTSMYLCASRIGLAGGPTLFGPGTRLTVL.

In this sample, this clonotype turned up many times. The rearrangement links TRBV28 to TRBJ1-5; 7 bases map to TRBD1. CDR1 MDHEN and CDR2 SYDVKM come from the germline V gene. V dropped 8 bases and J dropped 9; count of bases not matched to a gene: 16. This CDR3 is built from 15 residues. CDR3 in amino acids: CASCPRTGPYLPQHF. CDR3 coding DNA: TGTGCCAGCTGTCCTCGGACAGGCCCTTATCTGCCCCAGCATTTT.